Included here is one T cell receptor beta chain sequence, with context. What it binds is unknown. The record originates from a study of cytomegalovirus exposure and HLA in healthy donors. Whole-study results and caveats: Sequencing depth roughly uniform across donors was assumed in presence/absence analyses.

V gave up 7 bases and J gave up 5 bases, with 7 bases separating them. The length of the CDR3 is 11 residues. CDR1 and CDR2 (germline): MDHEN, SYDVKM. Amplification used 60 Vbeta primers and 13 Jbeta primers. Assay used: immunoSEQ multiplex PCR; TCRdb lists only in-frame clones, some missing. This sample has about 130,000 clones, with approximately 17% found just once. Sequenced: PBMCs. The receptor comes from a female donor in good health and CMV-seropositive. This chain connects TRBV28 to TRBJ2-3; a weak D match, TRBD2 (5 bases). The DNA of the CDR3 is TGTGCCAGCATTCGGGGAGATACGCAGTATTTT. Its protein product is CASIRGDTQYF.